This passage covers 19 T cell receptor beta chains from one sample sequenced in a study of human T cells and chemical hapten exposure. Time point indicated: pre-sensitization, week 0. Treatment: therapeutic diphenylcyclopropenone sensitization with weekly scalp DPC. One entry per CDR3 protein results from TCRdb running MiXCR on the RACE reads. The table lists under 300,000 distinct CDR3 sequences, around 7% of them singletons. The sequences come from whole blood, collected in connection with sensitization to the hapten diphenylcyclopropenone (DPC). These receptors were taken from a young man with alopecia areata. Some clones in this sample may be carry-over from other donors' samples.

In this sample, this clonotype turned up a few times. The V call is TRBV27, the J call TRBJ1-3; D is possibly TRBD1 (6 bases). This CDR3 spans 14 amino acids. V lost 5 bases, J lost 3 bases, and 11 bases lay in between. Germline CDR1 reads MNHEY; CDR2 reads SMNVEV (reference sequence). CDR3 in DNA: TGTGCCAGCAGTATGGGGGGCTTTGGAAACACCATATATTTT. It translates to CASSMGGFGNTIYF.

This chain uses TRBV25-1 with TRBJ2-1, with TRBD1 matching 9 bases. CDR1 is MGHDK, CDR2 SYGVNS, per germline. The ends lost 1 base at V and 1 base at J; junction bases unmatched: 11. The CDR3 loop spans 19 amino acids. The CDR3 protein is CASSEFRDRELFSYNEQFF. The CDR3 DNA reads as TGTGCCAGCAGTGAATTTAGGGACAGGGAACTTTTTTCCTACAATGAGCAGTTCTTC.

The chain couples TRBV7-9 to TRBJ2-7; 7 bases match TRBD1. Germline V gene lookup returns CDR1 SEHNR and CDR2 FQNEAQ (reference sequence). Trimming cost V 3 bases and J 2 bases; bases outside gene matches: 7. The CDR3 consists of 15 residues. The CDR3 DNA follows: TGTGCCAGCAGCTTCCCAGGGGGTCTTACCTACGAGCAGTACTTC. Its translation is CASSFPGGLTYEQYF.

In its sample, this clonotype was seen a few times. The chain combines TRBV6-5 with TRBJ1-1; D gene unclear. The CDR3 has 15 residues. V was pared by 6 bases and J by 0 bases, with 14 bases between. CDR1 is MNHEY and CDR2 is SVGAGI in the germline V gene. The CDR3 is CASSPYRAMNTEAFF. Written as DNA, the CDR3 is TGTGCCAGCAGCCCTTACAGAGCTATGAACACTGAAGCTTTCTTT.

The rearrangement joins TRBV7-2 to TRBJ1-1; perhaps TRBD1 as D (5 bases). Germline V lookup: CDR1 SGHTA, CDR2 FQGNSA. The CDR3 runs to 15 residues. V was pared by 1 base and J by 1 base, with 10 bases between. The DNA of the CDR3 is TGTGCCAGCAGCTTAGTTGGGGGAGAGAACACTGAAGCTTTCTTT. Translated, it gives CASSLVGGENTEAFF. The full variable domain, rest sourced from reference TRBV7-2 and TRBJ1-1, is GAGVSQSPSNKVTEKGKDVELRCDPISGHTALYWYRQSLGQGLEFLIYFQGNSAPDKSGLPSDRFSAERTGGSVSTLTIQRTQQEDSAVYLCASSLVGGENTEAFFGQGTRLTVV.

This chain joins TRBV6-2 or TRBV6-3 and TRBJ2-5; D unresolved. The ends were cut back, 7 bases at V and 1 base at J, with 16 bases in the middle. CDR1 is MNHEY and CDR2 is SVGEGT in the germline V gene. This CDR3 spans 15 amino acids. CDR3 protein: CASTEGRETQETQYF. CDR3 DNA sequence: TGTGCCAGCACCGAAGGGCGAGAAACCCAAGAGACCCAGTACTTC.

This clonotype has a count of ten or more. The chain has TRBV7-2 and TRBJ2-1; D is ambiguous. The CDR3 is made up of 16 amino acids. With 4 bases removed from V and 0 bases from J, the gap between germline ends came to 13 bases. CDR1 SGHTA and CDR2 FQGNSA come from the germline V gene. The CDR3 DNA sequence: TGTGCCAGCAGCTGGATAGCAACGAGCTCCTACAATGAGCAGTTCTTC. Encoded protein: CASSWIATSSYNEQFF.

This clonotype was found many times. The chain uses TRBV5-1 and TRBJ2-7; D possibly corresponds to TRBD1 (5 bases). Trimming cost V 5 bases and J 1 base, with 7 bases left between them. Germline values: CDR1 SGHRS, CDR2 YFSETQ. This CDR3 has 12 residues. The DNA for the CDR3 is TGCGCCAGCAGACAGGATTCCTACGAGCAGTACTTC. Translating it yields CASRQDSYEQYF.

CDR3 loop: CASSYSQQGYQPQHF. DNA for the CDR3: TGTGCCAGCAGTTACTCTCAGCAGGGCTATCAGCCCCAGCATTTT. The chain couples TRBV6-6 to TRBJ1-5, with TRBD1 as a possible D gene (5 bases). The V and J ends lost 0 bases and 5 bases respectively, with 11 bases between them. CDR3 length: 15 amino acids. Germline CDR1 reads MNHNY; CDR2 reads SVGAGI (reference sequence).

The chain employs TRBV5-1 and TRBJ2-1; a weak D match, TRBD2 (5 bases). This CDR3 comprises 13 residues. The germline V gene encodes CDR1 SGHRS and CDR2 YFSETQ. V was trimmed by 2 bases and J by 5 bases, leaving 8 bases between them. CDR3 bases: TGCGCCAGCAGCTTTGGAGGACACAATGAGCAGTTCTTC. Translation: CASSFGGHNEQFF.

The V gene is TRBV20-1, the J gene TRBJ2-7; 12 positions agree with TRBD2. The CDR3 runs to 18 residues. The ends lost 1 base at V and 0 bases at J; junction bases unmatched: 10. Germline lookup yields CDR1 DFQATT and CDR2 SNEGSKA (reference sequence). The CDR3 region is CSARGTSGGLQSSYEQYF. CDR3 bases: TGCAGTGCTAGAGGTACTAGCGGGGGGCTTCAAAGCTCCTACGAGCAGTACTTC.

The chain employs TRBV20-1 and TRBJ1-6; 7 bases agree with TRBD1. J gave up 4 bases and V 6 bases, and 6 bases lay outside the gene matches. The CDR3 has 14 residues. Germline loops: CDR1 DFQATT, CDR2 SNEGSKA (reference sequence). The CDR3 sequence is CSAAGQLYNSPLHF. The DNA of the CDR3 is TGCAGTGCAGCGGGACAGCTTTATAATTCACCCCTCCACTTT.

The V gene is TRBV2, the J gene TRBJ2-3, with D maybe TRBD1 (5 bases). This CDR3 spans 15 amino acids. V shed 4 bases and J shed 0 bases, with 11 bases lying between them. Germline V gene data show CDR1 as SNHLY and CDR2 as FYNNEI. The CDR3 DNA follows: TGTGCCAGCAGTGTTGAAGGGGCGAGCACAGATACGCAGTATTTT. Translated: CASSVEGASTDTQYF.

The chain combines TRBV19 with TRBJ1-5; TRBD1 might be the D (6 bases). The CDR3 contains 14 residues. The germline gives CDR1 LNHDA, CDR2 SQIVND (reference sequence). V shed 1 base and J shed 4 bases, with 8 bases lying between them. The CDR3 DNA sequence: TGTGCCAGTAGTATAGGACAGGATAATCAGCCCCAGCATTTT. This encodes CASSIGQDNQPQHF.

This clonotype has at least ten counts. The V gene is TRBV5-5, the J gene TRBJ1-4; weak D call: TRBD1 (6 bases). The germline V and J ends were trimmed by 2 bases and 1 base, with 12 bases remaining between them. The CDR3 runs 16 residues. CDR1 is SGHKS, CDR2 YYEKEE, per germline (reference sequence). CDR3 protein: CASSFAGVVTNEKLFF. DNA of the CDR3: TGTGCCAGCAGCTTCGCAGGGGTCGTAACTAATGAAAAACTGTTTTTT.

V gene TRBV6-1 combines with J gene TRBJ2-3; 9 bases are a match to TRBD1. The V gene's germline CDR1 is MNHNS and CDR2 SASEGT. There are 15 residues in the CDR3. The V and J ends lost 6 bases and 5 bases, in that order; junction bases with no gene match: 9. CDR3 sequence reads: CASRDPQGAGDTQYF. DNA for the CDR3: TGTGCCAGCAGGGACCCACAGGGGGCAGGAGATACGCAGTATTTT.

This clonotype appeared a single time. The chain recombines TRBV12-3 or TRBV12-4 with TRBJ2-3, with D tentatively TRBD1 (6 bases). V was pared by 6 bases and J by 2 bases, with 12 bases between. The CDR3 is 14 amino acids. The CDR3: CASRIQGFTDTQYF. DNA of the CDR3: TGTGCCAGCAGGATACAGGGTTTCACAGATACGCAGTATTTT.

The rearrangement uses TRBV10-3 and TRBJ1-1, with 9 bases that match TRBD1. The V gene's germline CDR1 is ENHRY and CDR2 SYGVKD. This CDR3 region has 18 residues. V lost 7 bases to trimming and J lost 4 bases; unmatched junction nucleotides: 19. The CDR3 loop reads CAINGKGKQGAWGTEAFF. In DNA form, the CDR3 reads TGTGCCATCAACGGGAAAGGAAAACAGGGGGCTTGGGGCACTGAAGCTTTCTTT.

This clonotype turned up a few times. The gene calls are TRBV6-5 and TRBJ1-5; no clear D. CDR3 length: 14 residues. V lost 4 bases and J 0 bases, leaving 7 bases between the germline ends. Germline V gene sequence: CDR1 MNHEY, CDR2 SVGAGI. This CDR3 reads CASSSPLSNQPQHF. The CDR3 DNA sequence: TGTGCCAGCAGTTCCCCCCTTAGCAATCAGCCCCAGCATTTT.